Presented here are 6 T cell receptor beta chains from one specimen sequenced in a study of PD-1 blockade in classical Hodgkin lymphoma. Profiling relied on immunoSEQ multiplex PCR, and the TCRdb table lists in-frame clones only, not all of them. The sample yields about 38,000 clones, around four fifths seen once. Time point indicated: cycle 4 day 1 (C4D1), after 5 to 7 weeks of nivolumab. Relapse was seen in all patients after autologous stem cell transplantation, and brentuximab vedotin exposure was variable. The sequences come from peripheral blood mononuclear cells (PBMCs), collected before the fourth cycle of nivolumab. Receptor source: a human donor with classical Hodgkin lymphoma.

This sequence joins TRBV10-3 and TRBJ1-6, with 7 bases identical to TRBD1. This CDR3 is built from 15 residues. Per germline, CDR1 ENHRY and CDR2 SYGVKD. The V and J ends lost 3 bases and 6 bases, in that order; junction bases with no gene match: 5. The CDR3 coding sequence is TGTGCCATCAGTGAACCAGGGGGTACTAATTCACCCCTCCACTTT. Translating gives CAISEPGGTNSPLHF.

The chain has TRBV18 and TRBJ1-3, with a tentative D call TRBD1 (6 bases). Germline V lookup: CDR1 KGHSH, CDR2 LQKENI. The CDR3 extends over 19 amino acids. V was pared by 2 bases and J by 0 bases, with 20 bases between. CDR3 nucleotide sequence: TGTGCCAGCTCACCAATCAGGACAGCGACCCAGAGCTCTGGAAACACCATATATTTT. Protein sequence: CASSPIRTATQSSGNTIYF.

V gene TRBV19 combines with J gene TRBJ1-1; TRBD1 aligns across 10 bases. V lost 6 bases and J lost 1; bases outside the gene matches: 11. The V gene's germline CDR1 is LNHDA and CDR2 SQIVND (reference sequence). The CDR3 consists of 17 residues. The CDR3 loop reads CASSPLGDRGWNTEAFF. For the CDR3, the DNA is TGTGCCAGTAGCCCTCTGGGGGACAGGGGCTGGAACACTGAAGCTTTCTTT.

V gene TRBV5-4 combines with J gene TRBJ1-1; D possibly corresponds to TRBD1 (6 bases). Germline-derived CDR1 and CDR2 are SGHNT and YYREEE (reference sequence). This CDR3 spans 14 amino acids. V lost 4 bases and J 4 bases, leaving 14 bases between the germline ends. The CDR3 region is CASSLQGLGTEAFF. The DNA for the CDR3 is TGTGCCAGCAGCCTACAGGGACTCGGCACTGAAGCTTTCTTT.

The rearrangement uses TRBV6-5 and TRBJ2-7; a possible D gene is TRBD1 (6 bases). Germline CDR1 and CDR2: MNHEY and SVGAGI. V lost 2 bases, J lost 2 bases, and 10 bases lay in between. This CDR3 spans 14 amino acids. The CDR3 reads CASSYGQHTYEQYF. CDR3 nucleotides: TGTGCCAGCAGTTACGGACAGCATACCTACGAGCAGTACTTC.

The chain uses TRBV5-8 and TRBJ1-4; no firm D call. The V gene's germline CDR1 is SGHTS and CDR2 YDEGEE. Trimming removed 0 bases from V and 0 bases from J, with 6 bases in between. The length of the CDR3 is 15 residues. CDR3 DNA sequence: TGTGCCAGCAGCTTGGACTCTGCAACTAATGAAAAACTGTTTTTT. Encoded protein: CASSLDSATNEKLFF.